This T cell receptor beta chain was identified in a study of OX40 agonist ivuxolimab in advanced cancers. Overall study findings and caveats: Expanded peripheral T cells had an undetermined antigen specificity. Low normalized T-cell clonal expansion was also seen in some nonresponders. CD8+ T cells showed, on average, more clonal expansion than CD4+ cells.

CDR1 is SGDLS and CDR2 is YYNGEE in the germline V gene. This CDR3 is 15 amino acids long. V lost 0 bases, J lost 9 bases, and 13 bases lay in between. With respect to this clone: Its antigen is not identified.

Method: immunoSEQ multiplex PCR; TCRdb's copy keeps in-frame clones and lacks some. The sample shows tens of thousands of clones, roughly 89% of them seen only once. The chain combines TRBV9 with TRBJ1-6; D may be TRBD1 (6 bases). Sample: CD4+ or CD8+ T cells sorted from blood, taken in a trial of the OX40 agonist ivuxolimab. The receptor was derived from an adult with an advanced solid tumor such as melanoma, head and neck, liver or kidney cancer. The CDR3 nucleotides read TGTGCCAGCAGCGTAGAGGGTACAGGGAGTTCACCCCTCCACTTT. Translation gives CASSVEGTGSSPLHF.